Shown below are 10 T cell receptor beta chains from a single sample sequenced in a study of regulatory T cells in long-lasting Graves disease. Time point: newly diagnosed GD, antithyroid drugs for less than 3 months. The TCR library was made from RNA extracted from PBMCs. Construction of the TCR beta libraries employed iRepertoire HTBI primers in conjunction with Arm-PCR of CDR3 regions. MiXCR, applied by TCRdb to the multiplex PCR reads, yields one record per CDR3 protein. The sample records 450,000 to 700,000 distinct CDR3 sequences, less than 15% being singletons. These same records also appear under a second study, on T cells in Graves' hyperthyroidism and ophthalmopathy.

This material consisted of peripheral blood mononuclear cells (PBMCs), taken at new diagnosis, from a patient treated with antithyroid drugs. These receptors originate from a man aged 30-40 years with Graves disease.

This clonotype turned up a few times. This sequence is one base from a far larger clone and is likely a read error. CDR3 DNA: TGTGCCAGCAGAGAAACAGGGTTCACTGGAGCTTTCTTT. This codes for CASRETGFTGAFF. The chain recombines TRBV6-2 or TRBV6-3 with TRBJ1-1; D is perhaps TRBD1 (6 bases). Germline assignment: CDR1 MNHEY and CDR2 SVGEGT. The CDR3 is 13 residues long.

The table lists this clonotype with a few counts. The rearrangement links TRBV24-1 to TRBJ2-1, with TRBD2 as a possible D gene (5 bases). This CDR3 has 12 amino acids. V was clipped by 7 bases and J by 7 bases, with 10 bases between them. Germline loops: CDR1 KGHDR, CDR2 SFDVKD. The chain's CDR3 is CATSRGGNEQFF. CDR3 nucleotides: TGTGCCACCAGCCGAGGAGGTAATGAGCAGTTCTTC.

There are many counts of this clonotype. The CDR3 bases are TGTGCCAGCTATCGTCAGGCCTCGGGCACTGAAGCTTTCTTT. Its translation is CASYRQASGTEAFF. The V and J genes are TRBV12-3 or TRBV12-4 and TRBJ1-1, with D uncertain. There are 14 residues in the CDR3. The V gene lost 8 bases and the J gene lost 4 bases, with 17 bases spanning the gap.

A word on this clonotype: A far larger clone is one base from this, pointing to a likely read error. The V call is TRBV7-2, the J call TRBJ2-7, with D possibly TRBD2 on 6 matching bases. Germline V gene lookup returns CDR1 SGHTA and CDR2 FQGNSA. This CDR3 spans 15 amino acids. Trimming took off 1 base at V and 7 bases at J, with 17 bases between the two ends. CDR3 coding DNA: TGTGCCAGCAGCTTAGGAGTCCAGGGCGGGAATGAGCAGTACTTC. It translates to CASSLGVQGGNEQYF.

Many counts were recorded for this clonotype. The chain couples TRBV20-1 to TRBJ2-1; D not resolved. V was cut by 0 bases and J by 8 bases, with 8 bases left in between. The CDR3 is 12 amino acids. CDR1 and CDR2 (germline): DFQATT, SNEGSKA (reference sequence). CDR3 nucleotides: TGCAGTGCTAGAGATGTTGGGGATGAGCAGTTCTTC. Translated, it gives CSARDVGDEQFF.

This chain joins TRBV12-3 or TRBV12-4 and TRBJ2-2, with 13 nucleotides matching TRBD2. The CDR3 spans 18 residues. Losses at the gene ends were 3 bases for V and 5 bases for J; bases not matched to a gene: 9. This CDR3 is CASSFWTSGRSGTGELFF. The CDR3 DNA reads TGTGCCAGCAGTTTTTGGACTAGCGGGAGATCCGGAACCGGGGAGCTGTTTTTT.

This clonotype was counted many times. CDR3 bases: TGCAGCGGACAGGGACACACTGAAGCTTTCTTT. This sequence encodes CSGQGHTEAFF. V gene TRBV29-1 combines with J gene TRBJ1-1; 7 nucleotides match TRBD1. Germline trimming cut 7 bases from V and 3 bases from J; bases unmatched to any gene: 2. CDR3 length: 11 residues. CDR1 is SQVTM and CDR2 is ANQGSEA in the germline V gene.

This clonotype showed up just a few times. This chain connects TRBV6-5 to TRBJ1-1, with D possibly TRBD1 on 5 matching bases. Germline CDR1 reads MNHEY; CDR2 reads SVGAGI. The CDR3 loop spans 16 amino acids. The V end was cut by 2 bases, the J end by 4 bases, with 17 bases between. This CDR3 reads CASSYAVRGAGTEAFF. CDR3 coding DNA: TGTGCCAGCAGTTACGCGGTGCGAGGGGCGGGCACTGAAGCTTTCTTT.

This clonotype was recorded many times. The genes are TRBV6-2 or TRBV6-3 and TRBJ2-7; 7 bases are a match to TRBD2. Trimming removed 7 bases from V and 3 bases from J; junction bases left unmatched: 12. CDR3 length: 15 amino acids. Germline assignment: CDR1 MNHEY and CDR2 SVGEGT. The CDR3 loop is CASNDGRLAFYEQYF. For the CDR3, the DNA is TGTGCCAGCAATGACGGGAGACTAGCTTTCTACGAGCAGTACTTC.

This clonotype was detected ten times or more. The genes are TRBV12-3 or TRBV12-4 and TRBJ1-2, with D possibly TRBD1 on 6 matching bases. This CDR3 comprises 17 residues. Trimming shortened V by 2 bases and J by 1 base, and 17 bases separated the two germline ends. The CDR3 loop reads CASSLMFRGMFNYGYTF. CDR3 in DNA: TGTGCCAGCAGTTTAATGTTCAGGGGTATGTTTAACTATGGCTACACCTTC.